These T cell receptor beta chains were read from a single sample in a study of neoadjuvant anti-PD-1 for oral cavity cancer. Here immunoSEQ multiplex PCR was the method, and the copy in TCRdb shows in-frame clones only, minus some. The table records 11,000 to 15,000 clones, 71% of them present only once. The sequenced sample was PBMCs, obtained before nivolumab (anti-PD-1) treatment. The receptors here all came from a person between 40 and 85 years old with oral cavity squamous cell carcinoma. CDR3s include the opening cysteine and the closing phenylalanine or tryptophan. The D gene is left open where the match is weak. Size tells how often a clone was seen (once, few, many) or the class of an expanded clone, and some rows leave it out.

j_call: TRBJ2-1
clone_size: -
v_call: TRBV7-9
d_call: -
cdr3_nt: TGTGCCAGCAGCACCATACGGGACACGCAAAATGAGCAGTTCTTC
cdr3_aa: CASSTIRDTQNEQFF

j_call: TRBJ2-7
clone_size: few
v_call: TRBV6-6
d_call: -
cdr3_nt: TGTGCCAGCAGTTACCGCCCCGAGGAGCAGTACTTC
cdr3_aa: CASSYRPEEQYF

j_call: TRBJ2-1
clone_size: few
v_call: TRBV30
d_call: -
cdr3_nt: TGTGCCTGGAGTAACTACAATGAGCAGTTCTTC
cdr3_aa: CAWSNYNEQFF

j_call: TRBJ1-1
clone_size: -
v_call: TRBV5-1
d_call: -
cdr3_nt: TGCGCCAGCAGCTGGGGATCAGGGGAGACTGAAGCTTTCTTT
cdr3_aa: CASSWGSGETEAFF

j_call: TRBJ2-3
clone_size: -
v_call: TRBV11-3
d_call: -
cdr3_nt: TGTGCCAGCAGCCCGGGACTCGGGAGCGCAGATACGCAGTATTTT
cdr3_aa: CASSPGLGSADTQYF

j_call: TRBJ2-3
clone_size: -
v_call: TRBV7-3
d_call: -
cdr3_nt: TGTGCCAGCAGCTTAATCGGGGCGACCACAGATACGCAGTATTTT
cdr3_aa: CASSLIGATTDTQYF

j_call: TRBJ1-5
clone_size: -
v_call: TRBV27
d_call: -
cdr3_nt: TGTGCCAGCAGAACAGGTGAGAATCAGCCCCAGCATTTT
cdr3_aa: CASRTGENQPQHF

j_call: TRBJ1-4
clone_size: -
v_call: TRBV5-5
d_call: -
cdr3_nt: TGTGCCAGCGGTCTAGGCGGGGCAGAAAAACTGTTTTTT
cdr3_aa: CASGLGGAEKLFF

j_call: TRBJ2-3
clone_size: -
v_call: TRBV29-1
d_call: TRBD1
cdr3_nt: TGCAGCGTACGGACAGGGGGAGATACGCAGTATTTT
cdr3_aa: CSVRTGGDTQYF

j_call: TRBJ2-7
clone_size: -
v_call: TRBV19
d_call: -
cdr3_nt: TGTGCCAGTAGTCGGGGCATCGCCTACGAGCAGTACTTC
cdr3_aa: CASSRGIAYEQYF

j_call: TRBJ1-1
clone_size: -
v_call: TRBV5-4
d_call: -
cdr3_nt: TGTGCCAGCAGCCCTCGACAGGAAGCCGAAGCTTTCTTT
cdr3_aa: CASSPRQEAEAFF

j_call: TRBJ2-1
clone_size: few
v_call: TRBV11-3
d_call: -
cdr3_nt: TGTGCCAGCAGCGACTCGGCCAATGAGCAGTTCTTC
cdr3_aa: CASSDSANEQFF

j_call: TRBJ1-4
clone_size: -
v_call: TRBV7-2
d_call: TRBD1
cdr3_nt: TGTGCCAGCAGCATCCTGACAGGGGTTAATGAAAAACTGTTTTTT
cdr3_aa: CASSILTGVNEKLFF

j_call: TRBJ1-6
clone_size: few
v_call: TRBV7-9
d_call: -
cdr3_nt: TGTGCCAGCAGCACAGACTCCTATAATTCACCCCTCCACTTT
cdr3_aa: CASSTDSYNSPLHF

j_call: TRBJ2-7
clone_size: -
v_call: TRBV7-9
d_call: -
cdr3_nt: TGTGCCAGCAGCTTAGGCTCCCTGTCCTACTACGAGCAGTACTTC
cdr3_aa: CASSLGSLSYYEQYF

j_call: TRBJ2-2
clone_size: -
v_call: TRBV7-7
d_call: TRBD2
cdr3_nt: TGTGCTAGCAGCTTAGCCGGGACTAGCACCGGGGAGCTGTTTTTT
cdr3_aa: CASSLAGTSTGELFF

j_call: TRBJ1-2
clone_size: few
v_call: TRBV7-2
d_call: -
cdr3_nt: TGTGCCAGCAGTTCGATGACCGGGGGATTAGGCTACACCTTC
cdr3_aa: CASSSMTGGLGYTF

j_call: TRBJ2-7
clone_size: -
v_call: TRBV19
d_call: TRBD1
cdr3_nt: TGTGCCAGTAGTATAGGGACAGGGATTGGTCTCGAGCAGTACTTC
cdr3_aa: CASSIGTGIGLEQYF

j_call: TRBJ1-1
clone_size: -
v_call: TRBV5-1
d_call: TRBD1
cdr3_nt: TGCGCCAGCAGCTTGGACAGGGGGTACCGGGGCACTGAAGCTTTCTTT
cdr3_aa: CASSLDRGYRGTEAFF

j_call: TRBJ2-3
clone_size: -
v_call: TRBV13
d_call: TRBD1
cdr3_nt: TGTGCCAGCAGCTTAGGAGGGTGGGGACAGGGGTTAGCAGATACGCAGTATTTT
cdr3_aa: CASSLGGWGQGLADTQYF

j_call: TRBJ2-2
clone_size: few
v_call: TRBV5-1
d_call: -
cdr3_nt: TGCGCCAGCAGCCAACAGGGTAGGGTCGCCGGGGAGCTGTTTTTT
cdr3_aa: CASSQQGRVAGELFF

j_call: TRBJ2-2
clone_size: -
v_call: TRBV30
d_call: -
cdr3_nt: TGTGCCTGGAGTCATGGCCCGGGACGGACGAACACCGGGGAGCTGTTTTTT
cdr3_aa: CAWSHGPGRTNTGELFF

j_call: TRBJ2-1
clone_size: -
v_call: TRBV29-1
d_call: TRBD2
cdr3_nt: TGCAGCGCAACTAGGCAGCGGGGCGGCAATGAGCAGTTCTTC
cdr3_aa: CSATRQRGGNEQFF

j_call: TRBJ1-5
clone_size: -
v_call: TRBV15
d_call: TRBD1
cdr3_nt: TGTGCCACCAGCACGGACAGGGTTCAGCCCCAGCATTTT
cdr3_aa: CATSTDRVQPQHF

j_call: TRBJ1-1
clone_size: -
v_call: TRBV6-6
d_call: -
cdr3_nt: TGTGCCAGCTATGGGAGGGGGATGAACACTGAAGCTTTCTTT
cdr3_aa: CASYGRGMNTEAFF

j_call: TRBJ1-5
clone_size: few
v_call: TRBV27
d_call: TRBD1
cdr3_nt: TGTGCCAGCATCCCAACAGGGGCTGCGTTGGCACAGCCCCAGCATTTT
cdr3_aa: CASIPTGAALAQPQHF

j_call: TRBJ2-1
clone_size: -
v_call: TRBV5-4
d_call: -
cdr3_nt: TGTGCCAGCAGCTTTGATTCCGAGACTCAGTTCTTC
cdr3_aa: CASSFDSETQFF

j_call: TRBJ1-4
clone_size: -
v_call: TRBV6-5
d_call: -
cdr3_nt: TGTGCCAGCATGGGGGGTGGTTCCAATGAAAAACTGTTTTTT
cdr3_aa: CASMGGGSNEKLFF

j_call: TRBJ1-1
clone_size: once
v_call: TRBV30
d_call: -
cdr3_nt: TGTGCCTGGCTCAGGATCATGAACACTGAAGCTTTCTTT
cdr3_aa: CAWLRIMNTEAFF

j_call: TRBJ1-2
clone_size: -
v_call: TRBV7-9
d_call: -
cdr3_nt: TGTGCCAGCAGCTTGGACAGTTTGTCCTATGGCTACACCTTC
cdr3_aa: CASSLDSLSYGYTF

j_call: TRBJ2-7
clone_size: -
v_call: TRBV27
d_call: TRBD2
cdr3_nt: TGTGCCAGCGGTGGGACTAGCGGAGCCTACGAGCAGTACTTC
cdr3_aa: CASGGTSGAYEQYF

j_call: TRBJ1-2
clone_size: few
v_call: TRBV18
d_call: TRBD1
cdr3_nt: TGTGCCAGCTCACCCGGGACAGGGACGTCCTCGGGAGGCTACACCTTC
cdr3_aa: CASSPGTGTSSGGYTF

j_call: TRBJ2-1
clone_size: -
v_call: TRBV6-1
d_call: TRBD1
cdr3_nt: TGTGCCAGCAGTGAAGGATTGGGGACAGCTCCGGATGAGCAGTTCTTC
cdr3_aa: CASSEGLGTAPDEQFF

j_call: TRBJ1-5
clone_size: -
v_call: TRBV30
d_call: -
cdr3_nt: TGTGCCTGGAGTATGTCCGTAAATCAGCCCCAGCATTTT
cdr3_aa: CAWSMSVNQPQHF

j_call: TRBJ2-5
clone_size: -
v_call: TRBV7-8
d_call: TRBD2
cdr3_nt: TGTGCCAGCAGCTTTCGACTAGCGGGGCAAGAGACCCAGTACTTC
cdr3_aa: CASSFRLAGQETQYF

j_call: TRBJ1-2
clone_size: -
v_call: TRBV6-5
d_call: -
cdr3_nt: TGTGCCAGCAGTAACCGACGGTCCGCTAACACCTTC
cdr3_aa: CASSNRRSANTF

j_call: TRBJ1-1
clone_size: -
v_call: TRBV14
d_call: -
cdr3_nt: TGTGCCAGCAGCCAATGGCCGGGGCAAACTGAAGCTTTCTTT
cdr3_aa: CASSQWPGQTEAFF

j_call: TRBJ2-1
clone_size: -
v_call: TRBV29-1
d_call: -
cdr3_nt: TGCAGCGTTGAACGGCACTCCTACAATGAGCAGTTCTTC
cdr3_aa: CSVERHSYNEQFF

j_call: TRBJ2-7
clone_size: -
v_call: TRBV4-2
d_call: -
cdr3_nt: TGTGCCAGCAGCCGTGAAGGGGACGAGCAGTACTTC
cdr3_aa: CASSREGDEQYF

j_call: TRBJ2-7
clone_size: -
v_call: TRBV2
d_call: -
cdr3_nt: TGTGCCATTTCGAAGGCGGGACCCTACGAGCAGTACTTC
cdr3_aa: CAISKAGPYEQYF

j_call: TRBJ2-1
clone_size: -
v_call: TRBV5-6
d_call: -
cdr3_nt: TGTGCCAGCAGCCCATCTTTCGGGACAGCGGGAGAAGATGAGCAGTTCTTC
cdr3_aa: CASSPSFGTAGEDEQFF

j_call: TRBJ1-2
clone_size: few
v_call: TRBV5-1
d_call: -
cdr3_nt: TGCGCCAGCAGCTTGGTACGGAACTATGGCTACACCTTC
cdr3_aa: CASSLVRNYGYTF

j_call: TRBJ1-1
clone_size: -
v_call: TRBV10-3
d_call: -
cdr3_nt: TGTGCCATCAGTGAGGCCCAGACAAAAACGGGGACTGAAGCTTTCTTT
cdr3_aa: CAISEAQTKTGTEAFF

j_call: TRBJ2-5
clone_size: -
v_call: TRBV11-1
d_call: -
cdr3_nt: TGTGCCAGCAGCTCGTTCGAGACCCAGTACTTC
cdr3_aa: CASSSFETQYF

j_call: TRBJ2-7
clone_size: -
v_call: TRBV5-4
d_call: -
cdr3_nt: TGTGCCAGCAGCACTACAGGGCCACCACTTTCCTACGAGCAGTACTTC
cdr3_aa: CASSTTGPPLSYEQYF

j_call: TRBJ2-7
clone_size: -
v_call: TRBV5-3
d_call: -
cdr3_nt: TGTGCCAGAAGCTTACAATTGGACTACGAGCAGTACTTC
cdr3_aa: CARSLQLDYEQYF

j_call: TRBJ1-2
clone_size: few
v_call: TRBV5-6
d_call: -
cdr3_nt: TGTGCCAGCAGCTTGTTTACAGGGTATGGCTACACCTTC
cdr3_aa: CASSLFTGYGYTF

j_call: TRBJ2-4
clone_size: -
v_call: TRBV12-5
d_call: TRBD2
cdr3_nt: TGTGCTAGTGGTTTGTTTGGTCTCGGGGGGATTCAGTACTTC
cdr3_aa: CASGLFGLGGIQYF